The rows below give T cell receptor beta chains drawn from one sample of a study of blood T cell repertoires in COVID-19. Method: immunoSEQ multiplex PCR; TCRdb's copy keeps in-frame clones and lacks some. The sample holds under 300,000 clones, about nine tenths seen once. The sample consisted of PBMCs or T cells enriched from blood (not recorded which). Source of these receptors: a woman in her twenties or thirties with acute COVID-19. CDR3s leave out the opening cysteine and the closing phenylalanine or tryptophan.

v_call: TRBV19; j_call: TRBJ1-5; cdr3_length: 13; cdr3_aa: ASSIVEGGNQPQH
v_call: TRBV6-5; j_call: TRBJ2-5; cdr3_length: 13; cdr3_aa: ASSYDRVNLGTQY
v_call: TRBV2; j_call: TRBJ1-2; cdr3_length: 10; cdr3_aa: ASSEFRGSNT
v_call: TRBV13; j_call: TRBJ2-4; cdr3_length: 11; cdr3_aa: ASSFGTENIQY
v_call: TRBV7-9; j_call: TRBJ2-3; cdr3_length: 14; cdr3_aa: ASSSGTSGYTDTQY
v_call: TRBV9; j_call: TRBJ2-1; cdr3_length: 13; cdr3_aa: ASSVDGLANYEQF
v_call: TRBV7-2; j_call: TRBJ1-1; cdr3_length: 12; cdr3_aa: ASSLIGGNTEAF
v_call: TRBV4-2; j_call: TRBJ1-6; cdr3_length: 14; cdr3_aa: ASSHTGTGIGSPLH
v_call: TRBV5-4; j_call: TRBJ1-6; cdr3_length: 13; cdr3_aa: ASSSTQGIASPLH
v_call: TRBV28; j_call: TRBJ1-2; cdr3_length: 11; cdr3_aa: ASRTGEGYGYT
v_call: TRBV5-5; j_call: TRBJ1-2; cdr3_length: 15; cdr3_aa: ASSPYITNRGLDGYT
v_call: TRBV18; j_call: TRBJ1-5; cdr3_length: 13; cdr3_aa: ASSPGGGSGQPQH
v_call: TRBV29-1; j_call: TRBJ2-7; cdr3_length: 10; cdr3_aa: SVRTGSYEQY
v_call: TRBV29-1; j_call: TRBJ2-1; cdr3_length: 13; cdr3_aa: SVESLRGAYNEQF
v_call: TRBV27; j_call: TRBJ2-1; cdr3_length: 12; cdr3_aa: ASSLSGSGNEQF
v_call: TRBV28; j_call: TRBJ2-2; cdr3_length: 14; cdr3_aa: ASSLTGTGNTGELF
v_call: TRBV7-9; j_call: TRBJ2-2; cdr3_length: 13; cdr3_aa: ASSSLTQGTGELF
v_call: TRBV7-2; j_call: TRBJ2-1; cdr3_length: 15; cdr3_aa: ASSLDPGLVSYNEQF
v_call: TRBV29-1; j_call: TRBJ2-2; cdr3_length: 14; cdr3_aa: SVSLGTGVNTGELF
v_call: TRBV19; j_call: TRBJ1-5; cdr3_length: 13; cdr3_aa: ASSTVDRSNQPQH
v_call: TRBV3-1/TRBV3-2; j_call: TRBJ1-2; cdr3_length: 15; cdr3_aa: ASSQDRRADPNYGYT
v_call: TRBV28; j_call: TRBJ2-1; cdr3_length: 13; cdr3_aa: ASSLVLAGYNEQF
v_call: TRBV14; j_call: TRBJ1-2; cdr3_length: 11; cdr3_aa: ASSPDWTYGYT
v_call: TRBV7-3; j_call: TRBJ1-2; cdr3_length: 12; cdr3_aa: ASSPSTGYYGYT
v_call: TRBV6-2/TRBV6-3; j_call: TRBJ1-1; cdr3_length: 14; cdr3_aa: ASSQGAWGLDTEAF
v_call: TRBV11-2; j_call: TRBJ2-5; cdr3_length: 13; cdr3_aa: ASRSSAFDTETQY